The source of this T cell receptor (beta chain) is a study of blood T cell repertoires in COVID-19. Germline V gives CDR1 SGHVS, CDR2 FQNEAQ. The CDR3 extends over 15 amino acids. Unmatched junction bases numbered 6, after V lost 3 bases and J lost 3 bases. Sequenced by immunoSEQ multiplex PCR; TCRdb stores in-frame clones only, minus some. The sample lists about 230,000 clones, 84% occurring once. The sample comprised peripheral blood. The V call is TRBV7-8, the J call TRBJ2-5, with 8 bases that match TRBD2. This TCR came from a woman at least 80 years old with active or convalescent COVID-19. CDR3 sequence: CASSLRGDGKETQYF. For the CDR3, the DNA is TGTGCCAGCAGCTTGCGGGGGGACGGGAAAGAGACCCAGTACTTC.